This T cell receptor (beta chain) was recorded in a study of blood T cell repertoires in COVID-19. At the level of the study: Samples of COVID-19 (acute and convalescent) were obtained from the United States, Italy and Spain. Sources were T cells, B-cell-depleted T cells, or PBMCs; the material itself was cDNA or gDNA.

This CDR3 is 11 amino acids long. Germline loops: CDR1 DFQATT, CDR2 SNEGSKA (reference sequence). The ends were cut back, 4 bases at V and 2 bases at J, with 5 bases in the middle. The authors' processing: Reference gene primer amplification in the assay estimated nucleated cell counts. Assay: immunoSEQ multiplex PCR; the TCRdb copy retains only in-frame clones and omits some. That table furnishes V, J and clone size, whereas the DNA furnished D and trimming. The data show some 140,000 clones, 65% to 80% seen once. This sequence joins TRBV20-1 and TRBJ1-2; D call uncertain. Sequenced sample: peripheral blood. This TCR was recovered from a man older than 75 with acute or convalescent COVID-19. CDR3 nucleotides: TGCAGTGCTAACGAGAACTATGGCTACACCTTC. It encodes CSANENYGYTF.